This entry lists 31 T cell receptor beta chains sequenced from one sample in a study of blood T cell repertoires in COVID-19. The method was immunoSEQ multiplex PCR; TCRdb's version includes in-frame clones alone and lacks a portion of them. The table lists 450,000 or so clones, roughly 90% of them singletons. The sequenced sample was peripheral blood. The receptors here all came from a man between 18 and 35 years old with COVID-19, enrolled during active disease.

The chain is built from TRBV19 and TRBJ1-1; a weak D match, TRBD1 (5 bases). The V gene's germline CDR1 is LNHDA and CDR2 SQIVND (reference sequence). Trimming removed 7 bases from V and 0 bases from J, with 15 bases in between. The CDR3 is made up of 15 amino acids. CDR3 sequence reads: CASTPTVAMNTEAFF. CDR3 nucleotides: TGTGCCAGTACTCCGACAGTTGCAATGAACACTGAAGCTTTCTTT.

This chain connects TRBV11-2 to TRBJ1-2, with 10 bases fitting TRBD1. The germline V gene has CDR1 SGHAT and CDR2 FQNNGV. The CDR3 has 14 amino acids. Trimming at V came to 9 bases and at J to 8 bases, leaving 12 bases not matched to a gene. For the CDR3, the DNA is TGTGCCAGAAATCGTAAACGGGACAGGGGCGGCTACACCTTC. It encodes CARNRKRDRGGYTF.

The rearrangement uses TRBV5-6 and TRBJ1-3, with D uncertain. The CDR3 sequence is 16 residues long. The germline CDR1 and CDR2 sequences are SGHDT and YYEEEE. Trimming removed 0 bases from V and 4 bases from J, with 14 bases in between. The CDR3 reads CASSLGSRVSGNTIYF. In DNA, the CDR3 is TGTGCCAGCAGCTTGGGAAGTCGGGTGTCAGGAAACACCATATATTTT.

The chain couples TRBV21-1 to TRBJ1-4; the table gives TRBD1 as D, unverified against the DNA. TRBV21-1 is a pseudogene. This CDR3 comprises 14 residues. The CDR3 DNA reads as TGTGCCAGCAGACGGAAGGACAGAAGTGAAAAACTGTTTTTT. Protein: CASRRKDRSEKLFF.

This clone was found once. The chain couples TRBV5-4 to TRBJ2-5; D not certain. Germline-derived CDR1 and CDR2 are SGHNT and YYREEE (reference sequence). CDR3 length equals 17 residues. V lost 3 bases to trimming and J lost 6 bases, with 24 bases between them. CDR3 in amino acids: CASSSGSSETPKKTQYF. In DNA form, the CDR3 reads TGTGCCAGCAGCTCAGGATCCTCAGAGACCCCCAAGAAGACCCAGTACTTC.

V and J are TRBV2 and TRBJ2-3, with TRBD2 as a possible D gene (6 bases). Germline assignment: CDR1 SNHLY and CDR2 FYNNEI. Trimming shortened V by 7 bases and J by 0 bases, and 11 bases separated the two germline ends. This CDR3 comprises 14 residues. CDR3 in amino acids: CASTLEGSTDTQYF. The CDR3 DNA reads as TGTGCCAGCACCCTGGAGGGGAGCACAGATACGCAGTATTTT.

The chain employs TRBV21-1 and TRBJ2-6; the D call in the table, TRBD1, was not verified against the DNA. TRBV21-1 is shown as a pseudogene. The CDR3 covers 17 residues. DNA of the CDR3: TGTGCCAGCAGCGCACCAAACAGTCTCTCTGGGGCCAACGTCCTGACTTTC. It translates to CASSAPNSLSGANVLTF.

This chain joins TRBV27 and TRBJ1-2; 9 bases are a match to TRBD1. With 5 bases clipped from V and 2 bases from J, the junction kept 12 bases outside the gene matches. The length of the CDR3 is 17 residues. CDR1 MNHEY and CDR2 SMNVEV come from the germline V gene (reference sequence). CDR3 region: CASSGPGTGSGNYGYTF. The CDR3 DNA reads TGTGCCAGCAGTGGGCCCGGGACAGGGAGTGGCAACTATGGCTACACCTTC.

The chain is built from TRBV11-2 and TRBJ2-3, with TRBD1 matching 12 bases. This CDR3 contains 15 residues. Trimming at V came to 4 bases and at J to 1 base, leaving 0 bases not matched to a gene. In germline, CDR1 is SGHAT, CDR2 FQNNGV. For the CDR3, the DNA is TGTGCCAGCAGCTGGGACAGGGGGCGCACAGATACGCAGTATTTT. It translates to CASSWDRGRTDTQYF.

The chain joins TRBV9 to TRBJ2-1, with 12 nucleotides matching TRBD2. In germline, CDR1 is SGDLS, CDR2 YYNGEE. The CDR3 is made up of 19 amino acids. Trimming removed 0 bases from V and 5 bases from J; junction bases left unmatched: 12. The DNA for the CDR3 is TGTGCCAGCAGCGTAGAAGGTGGGGTTAGGACTAGCGGGAACAATGAGCAGTTCTTC. It codes for CASSVEGGVRTSGNNEQFF.

The chain couples TRBV2 to TRBJ2-5, with TRBD2 as a possible D gene (5 bases). Looked up from germline, CDR1 is SNHLY and CDR2 is FYNNEI. CDR3 length equals 15 residues. Between the trimmed V and J ends, which lost 2 bases and 3 bases, there was a span of 13 bases. The CDR3 loop reads CASSETVLREETQYF. The CDR3 coding sequence is TGTGCCAGCAGTGAAACTGTGCTGCGGGAAGAGACCCAGTACTTC. Supplemented by reference TRBV2 and TRBJ2-5, the full variable domain reads EPEVTQTPSHQVTQMGQEVILRCVPISNHLYFYWYRQILGQKVEFLVSFYNNEISEKSEIFDDQFSVERPDGSNFTLKIRSTKLEDSAMYFCASSETVLREETQYFGPGTRLLVL.

The V gene is TRBV7-3, the J gene TRBJ2-3; 8 bases agree with TRBD2. V shed 5 bases and J 6 bases; nucleotides not matched to a gene: 4. The CDR3 is 13 amino acids. Germline V gene data show CDR1 as SGHTA and CDR2 as FQGTGA. The CDR3 spells CASSDGRGDTQYF. DNA of the CDR3: TGTGCCAGCAGCGACGGGAGGGGGGATACGCAGTATTTT.

V and J are TRBV6-6 and TRBJ1-1; a weak D match, TRBD1 (6 bases). This CDR3 comprises 13 residues. V lost 5 bases to trimming and J lost 4 bases, with 11 bases between them. Germline assignment: CDR1 MNHNY and CDR2 SVGAGI (reference sequence). CDR3 in amino acids: CASSPQGVTEAFF. CDR3 coding DNA: TGTGCCAGCAGTCCACAGGGAGTCACTGAAGCTTTCTTT.

The gene calls are TRBV11-2 and TRBJ2-2; 11 nucleotides agree with TRBD2. The CDR3 totals 15 residues. V was pared by 5 bases and J by 7 bases, with 6 bases of the junction left unmatched. CDR1 and CDR2 (germline): SGHAT, FQNNGV. The CDR3 DNA follows: TGTGCCAGCAGCCCAACTAGCGGGGGTAGCGGGGAGCTGTTTTTT. Its translation: CASSPTSGGSGELFF.

The genes are TRBV6-2 or TRBV6-3 and TRBJ2-2, with 10 bases lining up with TRBD1. Germline loops: CDR1 MNHEY, CDR2 SVGEGT. Trimming removed 5 bases from V and 7 bases from J; junction bases left unmatched: 4. The CDR3 is made up of 14 amino acids. CDR3 protein: CASSGQGGIGELFF. The DNA for the CDR3 is TGTGCCAGCAGTGGACAGGGGGGTATCGGGGAGCTGTTTTTT.

CDR3 sequence reads: CASSLDVGGTGELFF. The CDR3, as DNA: TGCGCCAGCAGCTTGGATGTTGGGGGGACCGGGGAGCTGTTTTTT. The chain uses TRBV5-1 and TRBJ2-2, with D perhaps matching TRBD2 (6 bases). There are 15 residues in the CDR3. CDR1 is SGHRS and CDR2 is YFSETQ in the germline V gene. The ends were cut back, 0 bases at V and 5 bases at J, with 11 bases in the middle.

The rearrangement joins TRBV15 to TRBJ2-2; 9 nucleotides match TRBD1. This CDR3 region has 16 residues. The V segment lost 1 base and the J segment 5 bases; nucleotides outside the gene matches: 5. The germline CDR1 and CDR2 sequences are LNHNV and YYDKDF (reference sequence). CDR3 amino acids: CATSRAGTGRTGELFF. CDR3 nucleotides: TGTGCCACCAGCAGAGCCGGGACAGGGAGGACCGGGGAGCTGTTTTTT.

The rearrangement uses TRBV5-1 and TRBJ2-7; 7 bases are a match to TRBD1. The length of the CDR3 is 13 residues. Looked up from germline, CDR1 is SGHRS and CDR2 is YFSETQ. Unmatched junction bases numbered 3, after V lost 2 bases and J lost 4 bases. The CDR3 DNA follows: TGCGCCAGCAGCTTTACAGGGGCGTACGAGCAGTACTTC. This codes for CASSFTGAYEQYF.

This rearrangement joins TRBV11-3 to TRBJ2-3, with D possibly matching TRBD1 (6 bases). Germline CDR1 reads SGHNT; CDR2 reads YENEEA. V was clipped by 1 base and J by 0 bases, with 20 bases between them. This CDR3 is 19 amino acids long. In DNA form, the CDR3 reads TGTGCCAGCAGCTTAGGGAGGCAGGGGCGGTTTTCTAGCACAGATACGCAGTATTTT. Protein product: CASSLGRQGRFSSTDTQYF.

The chain carries TRBV4-1 and TRBJ2-1; 10 bases fit TRBD2. After removal of 6 bases from V and 4 bases from J, the junction contained 15 bases not matched to a gene. Germline V gene data show CDR1 as MGHRA and CDR2 as YSYEKL. The CDR3 is made up of 18 amino acids. CDR3 sequence: CASSGIAGGLPGYNEQFF. The DNA for the CDR3 is TGCGCCAGCAGTGGGATAGCGGGAGGTCTACCTGGGTACAATGAGCAGTTCTTC.

The chain uses TRBV5-1 and TRBJ1-5; D is undetermined. V was shortened by 0 bases and J by 3 bases, with 7 bases between the two germline ends. Germline values: CDR1 SGHRS, CDR2 YFSETQ. The length of the CDR3 is 14 residues. The CDR3 reads CASSLAGPNQPQHF. CDR3 DNA sequence: TGCGCCAGCAGCTTGGCTGGGCCCAATCAGCCCCAGCATTTT.

J is TRBJ2-7 and V is TRBV12-5, with D possibly matching TRBD1 (5 bases). Germline V gives CDR1 LGHNT, CDR2 FRNRAP. The CDR3 has 14 residues. V dropped 8 bases and J dropped 1 base, with 15 bases sitting between them. CDR3: CASQKITGSYEQYF. CDR3 DNA: TGTGCTAGTCAAAAAATAACAGGATCCTACGAGCAGTACTTC.

J is TRBJ1-2 and V is TRBV2; 9 nucleotides align to TRBD1. With V trimmed by 4 bases and J by 3 bases, 3 bases remained unmatched. CDR3 size: 14 residues. Germline-derived CDR1 and CDR2 are SNHLY and FYNNEI. The CDR3 bases are TGTGCCAGCAGTGGGGACAGGGAAGACTATGGCTACACCTTC. Protein sequence: CASSGDREDYGYTF.

This chain uses TRBV6-5 with TRBJ1-2; TRBD1 matches at 11 bases. V shed 6 bases, J shed 8 bases, and the junction held 5 bases outside the gene matches. CDR3 size: 13 residues. Germline CDR1 reads MNHEY; CDR2 reads SVGAGI. The CDR3 protein is CASRGTGGRGYTF. CDR3 coding DNA: TGTGCCAGCAGGGGGACAGGGGGAAGGGGCTACACCTTC.

A single count supports this clone. The CDR3 DNA reads TGTGCCAGCAGCTTGTCGCTAGCGGACAATGAGCAGTTCTTC. It translates to CASSLSLADNEQFF. The chain has TRBV5-6 and TRBJ2-1; 7 positions agree with TRBD2. V was clipped by 1 base and J by 5 bases; unmatched bases: 3. Germline lookup yields CDR1 SGHDT and CDR2 YYEEEE. The CDR3 has 14 residues.

This clone has a single count. The chain links TRBV28 to TRBJ2-3; weak D call: TRBD2 (5 bases). Trimming removed 5 bases from V and 4 bases from J, with 7 bases in between. Germline CDR1 is MDHEN and CDR2 is SYDVKM. This CDR3 contains 12 residues. The CDR3 loop is CASSEAADTQYF. The CDR3 DNA follows: TGTGCCAGCAGTGAAGCGGCAGATACGCAGTATTTT.

The chain is built from TRBV6-5 and TRBJ2-2, with a weak D call TRBD1 (6 bases). V was trimmed by 7 bases and J by 1 base, leaving 10 bases between them. Germline CDR1 MNHEY, CDR2 SVGAGI. The CDR3 runs 14 residues. CDR3 nucleotide sequence: TGTGCCAGCACTAACAGGGAGAACACCGGGGAGCTGTTTTTT. This codes for CASTNRENTGELFF.

The chain uses TRBV5-6 and TRBJ1-2; D may be TRBD1 (5 bases). Germline CDR1 is SGHDT and CDR2 is YYEEEE. V lost 0 bases, J lost 4 bases, and 10 bases lay in between. CDR3 length: 14 residues. CDR3 region: CASSLEGDFYGYTF. The CDR3 DNA reads as TGTGCCAGCAGCTTGGAAGGGGACTTCTATGGCTACACCTTC.

This chain connects TRBV2 to TRBJ2-1; TRBD2 matches at 11 bases. With V trimmed by 6 bases and J by 8 bases, 9 bases remained unmatched. Germline CDR1 SNHLY, CDR2 FYNNEI. The CDR3 is 15 residues long. CDR3 protein: CASRGIAGGPDEQFF. CDR3 nucleotides: TGTGCCAGCAGGGGAATAGCGGGAGGGCCCGATGAGCAGTTCTTC.

This sequence joins TRBV2 and TRBJ2-7; D unresolved. The germline CDR1 and CDR2 sequences are SNHLY and FYNNEI. The CDR3 runs to 13 residues. The V end lost 8 bases, the J end lost 0 bases, and 11 bases lay between the germline ends. The CDR3 nucleotides read TGTGCCAGCTGTACAGACATCTCCTACGAGCAGTACTTC. Encoded protein: CASCTDISYEQYF.

The J gene is TRBJ2-2, the V gene TRBV7-2, with 7 positions matching TRBD2. The germline gives CDR1 SGHTA, CDR2 FQGNSA. The length of the CDR3 is 14 residues. V lost 5 bases and J lost 5; bases outside the gene matches: 5. The CDR3 DNA follows: TGTGCCAGCAGCCCCCGGACTAGAACCGGGGAGCTGTTTTTT. It encodes CASSPRTRTGELFF. The variable domain in full, completed from reference TRBV7-2 and TRBJ2-2, reads GAGVSQSPSNKVTEKGKDVELRCDPISGHTALYWYRQSLGQGLEFLIYFQGNSAPDKSGLPSDRFSAERTGGSVSTLTIQRTQQEDSAVYLCASSPRTRTGELFFGEGSRLTVL.